These T cell receptor beta chains were read from a single sample in a study of control samples from healthy donors and cancer patients. Profiled with immunoSEQ multiplex PCR; TCRdb holds only in-frame clones, not every one. The data contain just over 150,000 clones, roughly 93% of them singletons. Sequenced input: blood. The receptor set was obtained from a man aged 50-59 years in good health. Both conserved end residues are part of each CDR3. Clone size is not always given. Where it is, it says once, few, many or a class for expanded clones.

V gene | clone size | CDR3 protein
TRBV29-1 | . | CSVRDALSNQPQHF
TRBV10-1 | . | CASSESNGRATHEQFF
TRBV19 | . | CASSSGGVVF
TRBV7-9 | . | CASSLGQSVTEAFF
TRBV27 | . | CASSRDSLNIQYF
TRBV27 | . | CASSSSGLAPYEQFF
TRBV5-4 | . | CASSSLLAQALHEQYF
TRBV3-1/TRBV3-2 | . | CASSHSGRTYNEQFF
TRBV28 | . | CASREQGDPYEQYF
TRBV12-3/TRBV12-4 | . | CASSFRYQETQYF
TRBV5-6 | . | CASRTAGTNIQYF
TRBV2 | once | CASSDGFTTTYQPQHF
TRBV6-6 | . | CASSYEGKGYTF
TRBV6-5 | . | CASRGSGRPETQYF
TRBV6-6 | . | CASSYGTFEAFF
TRBV3-1/TRBV3-2 | . | CASTLYEQYF
TRBV28 | . | CASSPLAGDYTDTRYF
TRBV21-1 | . | CASRQTSGQYEQYF
TRBV5-8 | . | CASSTAKGREGHNEQFF
TRBV7-9 | . | CASSLAPAGDYNEQFF
TRBV21-1 | . | CASRKMVGTASAEQYF
TRBV7-6 | . | CASSGPGTVTGELFF
TRBV6-6 | . | CATFLGGGTEAFF
TRBV25-1 | . | CASSESGREAGELFF
TRBV21-1 | . | CASSKGGGIENQPQHF
TRBV5-6 | once | CASSFGAGRDQPQHF
TRBV7-2 | . | CASKSGRWETQYF
TRBV9 | . | CASSRGRASGPEQFF
TRBV19 | . | CASTQTLGNTDTQYF
TRBV6-4 | . | CASSDTGGISPLHF
TRBV2 | . | CASTEGLNEQFF
TRBV4-1 | . | CASSHLDRGYVGNTIYF
TRBV19 | . | CASSIASGPAYEQYF
TRBV19 | . | CASSILGEAKYNEQFF
TRBV11-2 | . | CASSLDGTNTDTQYF
TRBV2 | . | CASSPIGELFF
TRBV6-1 | . | CASSEAGRVSGNTIYF
TRBV6-5 | . | CASSSTKNIKAQYF
TRBV19 | . | CASSRGREQPQHF
TRBV9 | . | CASSVGEGNRQPQHF
TRBV28 | . | CASRAQGPGNTIYF
TRBV25-1 | once | CASSEYRRGNNEQFF
TRBV5-1 | . | CASSLGGTVNEKLFF
TRBV5-8 | . | CASSLRRSGTYNEQFF
TRBV29-1 | once | CSVLPTRGAYNEQFF
TRBV7-9 | . | CASSPNRVHETQYF
TRBV10-3 | . | CAIRADSGNTIYF